Each of the 29 T cell receptor beta chains below was sequenced from the same sample in a study of blood T cell repertoires in COVID-19. Libraries were prepared by immunoSEQ multiplex PCR; TCRdb keeps only in-frame clonotypes and omits some of them. The sample yields roughly 79,000 clones, roughly 86% seen once. The sample comprised peripheral blood. The receptors were gathered from a human donor in a cohort sampled during active COVID-19.

The gene calls are TRBV5-1 and TRBJ1-1; the D is unclear. The CDR3 contains 14 residues. Germline values: CDR1 SGHRS, CDR2 YFSETQ. V was pared by 5 bases and J by 2 bases, with 13 bases between. DNA for the CDR3: TGCGCCAGCAGGGCTCCGGGATTAAACACTGAAGCTTTCTTT. It translates to CASRAPGLNTEAFF.

J is TRBJ1-3 and V is TRBV11-2, with no clear D. The V end lost 0 bases, the J end lost 4 bases, and 4 bases lay between the germline ends. Germline lookup yields CDR1 SGHAT and CDR2 FQNNGV. The CDR3 runs 13 residues. CDR3 residues: CASSLDGGNTIYF. DNA for the CDR3: TGTGCCAGCAGCTTAGACGGGGGAAACACCATATATTTT.

The chain links TRBV28 to TRBJ1-2, with D perhaps matching TRBD1 (5 bases). V was pared by 5 bases and J by 6 bases, with 16 bases between. CDR1 MDHEN and CDR2 SYDVKM come from the germline V gene. The CDR3 sequence is 14 residues long. The CDR3 reads CASSRAGPQDGYTF. The CDR3 coding sequence is TGTGCCAGCAGTCGGGCGGGGCCTCAGGATGGCTACACCTTC.

V gene TRBV5-5 combines with J gene TRBJ2-7; D is perhaps TRBD1 (8 bases). Trimming removed 4 bases from V and 5 bases from J, with 16 bases in between. The CDR3 consists of 14 residues. CDR1 is SGHKS, CDR2 YYEKEE, per germline (reference sequence). The CDR3 is CASSRTGGVHEQYF. The CDR3 nucleotides read TGTGCCAGCAGCCGCACAGGGGGGGTCCACGAGCAGTACTTC. Full variable domain (rest looked up from reference TRBV5-5 and TRBJ2-7): DAGVTQSPTHLIKTRGQQVTLRCSPISGHKSVSWYQQVLGQGPQFIFQYYEKEERGRGNFPDRFSARQFPNYSSELNVNALLLGDSALYLCASSRTGGVHEQYFGPGTRLTVT.

A few counts support this clone. This chain uses TRBV27 with TRBJ1-1; D is unresolved. V lost 3 bases and J 0 bases, leaving 14 bases between the germline ends. The CDR3 has 16 residues. Germline lookup yields CDR1 MNHEY and CDR2 SMNVEV (reference sequence). This CDR3 is CASSLSAGTLNTEAFF. The CDR3 coding sequence is TGTGCCAGCAGTTTGTCGGCAGGCACCCTGAACACTGAAGCTTTCTTT.

V gene TRBV15 combines with J gene TRBJ1-5, with TRBD1 matching over 7 bases. J lost 3 bases, V lost 6 bases, and 8 bases had no gene match. The CDR3 is 15 residues long. Germline V gives CDR1 LNHNV, CDR2 YYDKDF (reference sequence). Here the CDR3 reads CATRERTGNNQPQHF. DNA of the CDR3: TGTGCCACCAGGGAGAGGACAGGAAACAATCAGCCCCAGCATTTT.

The CDR3, as DNA: TGTGCCAGCAGTTACAGAAGGGTCGACAGGAATTTATACGAGCAGTACTTC. This translates into CASSYRRVDRNLYEQYF. This sequence joins TRBV6-2 or TRBV6-3 and TRBJ2-7; D may be TRBD1 (6 bases). Germline CDR1 and CDR2: MNHEY and SVGEGT. This CDR3 contains 17 residues. The V gene lost 2 bases and the J gene lost 4 bases, with 21 bases spanning the gap.

The V and J genes are TRBV7-2 and TRBJ2-7; 7 bases fit TRBD1. The J segment lost 2 bases and the V segment lost 8 bases, leaving 9 bases of the junction unmatched. Looked up from germline, CDR1 is SGHTA and CDR2 is FQGNSA. This CDR3 spans 14 amino acids. The CDR3 DNA reads as TGTGCCAGCCTTAAATTGGGACAGCCCTACGAGCAGTACTTC. Residues: CASLKLGQPYEQYF.

This chain connects TRBV18 to TRBJ2-7; the match to TRBD1 covers 7 bases. V shed 0 bases, J shed 5 bases, and the junction held 7 bases outside the gene matches. The CDR3 extends over 15 amino acids. Germline assignment: CDR1 KGHSH and CDR2 LQKENI. CDR3 amino acids: CASSPPQGIVHEQYF. CDR3 DNA: TGTGCCAGCTCACCACCACAGGGGATCGTACACGAGCAGTACTTC.

The V call is TRBV5-1, the J call TRBJ2-5; 12 bases match TRBD1. J lost 4 bases, V lost 4 bases, and 8 bases had no gene match. CDR1 is SGHRS and CDR2 is YFSETQ in the germline V gene. The CDR3 is 16 residues long. The DNA for the CDR3 is TGCGCCAGCAGCCCGGGGACAGGGGGCTCTACAGAGACCCAGTACTTC. Amino acid sequence: CASSPGTGGSTETQYF. The full variable domain, in which reference TRBV5-1 and TRBJ2-5 provide the parts outside the CDR3, is KAGVTQTPRYLIKTRGQQVTLSCSPISGHRSVSWYQQTPGQGLQFLFEYFSETQRNKGNFPGRFSGRQFSNSRSEMNVSTLELGDSALYLCASSPGTGGSTETQYFGPGTRLLVL.

Comments on this clone: This specimen includes other DNA sequences encoding the same CDR3. This rearrangement joins TRBV9 to TRBJ1-5, with TRBD1 matching over 7 bases. The germline V gene encodes CDR1 SGDLS and CDR2 YYNGEE. The J segment lost 3 bases and the V segment lost 3 bases, leaving 3 bases of the junction unmatched. The CDR3 runs 14 residues. The CDR3 DNA sequence: TGTGCCAGCAGCGCGACAGGGTCCAATCAGCCCCAGCATTTT. It is translated as CASSATGSNQPQHF.

The chain uses TRBV5-5 and TRBJ2-3; D not resolved. The V gene lost 3 bases and the J gene lost 2 bases, with 10 bases spanning the gap. Germline V gene data show CDR1 as SGHKS and CDR2 as YYEKEE (reference sequence). This CDR3 has 14 residues. The CDR3 DNA sequence: TGTGCCAGCAGCTCCCCGAGAGTCACAGATACGCAGTATTTT. This sequence encodes CASSSPRVTDTQYF. The whole variable domain, remainder taken from reference TRBV5-5 and TRBJ2-3, is DAGVTQSPTHLIKTRGQQVTLRCSPISGHKSVSWYQQVLGQGPQFIFQYYEKEERGRGNFPDRFSARQFPNYSSELNVNALLLGDSALYLCASSSPRVTDTQYFGPGTRLTVL.

V is TRBV19 and J is TRBJ2-7; D uncertain. V dropped 6 bases and J dropped 5 bases, with 17 bases sitting between them. The CDR3 sequence is 14 residues long. Germline assignment: CDR1 LNHDA and CDR2 SQIVND (reference sequence). The CDR3 nucleotides read TGTGCCAGTAGGCCAAACGGTGCAGGTGACGAGCAGTACTTC. This gives the protein CASRPNGAGDEQYF.

This chain uses TRBV6-5 with TRBJ2-7, with 9 bases matching TRBD2. This CDR3 comprises 15 residues. Germline V gives CDR1 MNHEY, CDR2 SVGAGI. Trimming took 6 bases from V and 4 from J; bases not matched to a gene: 10. CDR3 sequence reads: CASRTGSSGAYEQYF. CDR3 sequence (DNA): TGTGCCAGCAGAACGGGGTCTAGCGGGGCTTACGAGCAGTACTTC.

The chain combines TRBV5-1 with TRBJ1-4; perhaps TRBD1 as D (6 bases). V lost 4 bases, J lost 7 bases, and 17 bases lay in between. The CDR3 contains 15 residues. CDR1 SGHRS and CDR2 YFSETQ come from the germline V gene. The CDR3 nucleotides read TGCGCCAGCAGCCGCCAACAGGGCGGGAGTGAAAAACTGTTTTTT. This gives the protein CASSRQQGGSEKLFF. Based on the CDR3 plus reference TRBV5-1 and TRBJ1-4, the full variable domain is KAGVTQTPRYLIKTRGQQVTLSCSPISGHRSVSWYQQTPGQGLQFLFEYFSETQRNKGNFPGRFSGRQFSNSRSEMNVSTLELGDSALYLCASSRQQGGSEKLFFGSGTQLSVL.

The J gene is TRBJ2-7, the V gene TRBV18; D perhaps matches TRBD1 (6 bases). From germline, CDR1 is KGHSH and CDR2 LQKENI. Trimming took 4 bases from V and 0 from J, leaving 16 bases between them. The CDR3 consists of 16 residues. For the CDR3, the DNA is TGTGCCAGCTCACTTCTTCCGGGACAAGACTCCTACGAGCAGTACTTC. Amino acid sequence: CASSLLPGQDSYEQYF.

This chain uses TRBV7-2 with TRBJ1-6; D remains ambiguous. Per the germline V gene, CDR1 is SGHTA and CDR2 is FQGNSA. The CDR3 consists of 13 residues. The ends were cut back, 5 bases at V and 10 bases at J, with 12 bases in the middle. The CDR3: CASSPYVRSPLHF. The CDR3, as DNA: TGTGCCAGCAGCCCTTATGTGCGGTCACCCCTCCACTTT.

This chain links TRBV18 with TRBJ2-7; a possible D gene is TRBD2 (6 bases). This CDR3 has 14 residues. The germline V and J ends were trimmed by 6 bases and 1 base, with 13 bases remaining between them. Germline CDR1 and CDR2: KGHSH and LQKENI. In nucleotides, the CDR3 is TGTGCCAGCTCCCGTACCGGACTATCCTACGAGCAGTACTTC. Its protein product is CASSRTGLSYEQYF.

The chain links TRBV4-1 to TRBJ2-7; 7 nucleotides agree with TRBD1. The CDR3 loop spans 16 amino acids. Germline trimming cut 2 bases from V and 3 bases from J; bases unmatched to any gene: 10. Germline assignment: CDR1 MGHRA and CDR2 YSYEKL. The chain's CDR3 is CASSQKGAGFFYEQYF. The CDR3 nucleotides read TGCGCCAGCAGCCAAAAGGGGGCCGGCTTTTTCTACGAGCAGTACTTC.

The V and J genes are TRBV2 and TRBJ2-7; D not certain. The V gene's germline CDR1 is SNHLY and CDR2 FYNNEI. Trimming stripped 1 base from V and 3 bases from J, with 10 bases between. This CDR3 has 14 amino acids. CDR3 nucleotide sequence: TGTGCCAGCAGTGAAGGGGCAGTCTACTACGAGCAGTACTTC. This sequence encodes CASSEGAVYYEQYF. Looking up the rest from reference TRBV2 and TRBJ2-7 gives the full variable domain: EPEVTQTPSHQVTQMGQEVILRCVPISNHLYFYWYRQILGQKVEFLVSFYNNEISEKSEIFDDQFSVERPDGSNFTLKIRSTKLEDSAMYFCASSEGAVYYEQYFGPGTRLTVT.

A few counts support this clone. The chain is built from TRBV6-1 and TRBJ1-5, with D hard to call. Looked up from germline, CDR1 is MNHNS and CDR2 is SASEGT. Trimming took 3 bases from V and 5 from J, leaving 8 bases between them. This CDR3 has 13 amino acids. CDR3 sequence: CASSEGSYQPQHF. The CDR3 region has the DNA TGTGCCAGCAGTGAGGGCAGCTATCAGCCCCAGCATTTT.

The V call is TRBV7-2, the J call TRBJ1-2; TRBD1 might be the D (5 bases). The CDR3 covers 13 residues. V shed 4 bases and J shed 9 bases, with 15 bases lying between them. Germline lookup yields CDR1 SGHTA and CDR2 FQGNSA. DNA of the CDR3: TGTGCCAGCAGCTCGTTACAGGCGTATCGCTACACCTTC. This gives the protein CASSSLQAYRYTF.

This clone was recorded only once. CDR3 sequence: CASGRWSETQYF. Written as DNA, the CDR3 is TGTGCCAGTGGCCGATGGTCGGAGACCCAGTACTTC. The rearrangement uses TRBV19 and TRBJ2-5; D gene ambiguous. Trimming shortened V by 8 bases and J by 5 bases, and 12 bases separated the two germline ends. The CDR3 covers 12 residues. Germline V CDR1 and CDR2: LNHDA, SQIVND (reference sequence).

The V and J genes are TRBV9 and TRBJ2-7; TRBD1 matches 9 bases. This CDR3 region has 14 residues. Germline CDR1 is SGDLS and CDR2 is YYNGEE. Germline trimming cut 3 bases from V and 3 bases from J; bases unmatched to any gene: 4. The CDR3 is CASSARTGVYEQYF. The CDR3 nucleotides are TGTGCCAGCAGCGCCCGGACAGGGGTCTACGAGCAGTACTTC.

The rearrangement links TRBV7-2 to TRBJ2-7, with 7 bases that match TRBD1. CDR1 and CDR2 (germline): SGHTA, FQGNSA. J gave up 2 bases and V 1 base, and 2 bases lay outside the gene matches. The CDR3 has 14 amino acids. The DNA for the CDR3 is TGTGCCAGCAGCTTAGACAGGGGAACCTACGAGCAGTACTTC. Its protein is CASSLDRGTYEQYF. Filled out from reference TRBV7-2 and TRBJ2-7, the complete variable domain reads GAGVSQSPSNKVTEKGKDVELRCDPISGHTALYWYRQSLGQGLEFLIYFQGNSAPDKSGLPSDRFSAERTGGSVSTLTIQRTQQEDSAVYLCASSLDRGTYEQYFGPGTRLTVT.

The chain is built from TRBV7-2 and TRBJ1-6; D uncertain. The length of the CDR3 is 14 residues. CDR1 and CDR2 from the germline V gene are SGHTA and FQGNSA. V was clipped by 1 base and J by 5 bases, with 6 bases between them. The DNA of the CDR3 is TGTGCCAGCAGCTTAGTGGCAGATAATTCACCCCTCCACTTT. This encodes CASSLVADNSPLHF. Full variable domain (remainder filled in from reference TRBV7-2 and TRBJ1-6): GAGVSQSPSNKVTEKGKDVELRCDPISGHTALYWYRQSLGQGLEFLIYFQGNSAPDKSGLPSDRFSAERTGGSVSTLTIQRTQQEDSAVYLCASSLVADNSPLHFGNGTRLTVT.

The V call is TRBV2, the J call TRBJ1-1; D not certain. The CDR3 sequence is 11 residues long. CDR1 is SNHLY and CDR2 is FYNNEI in the germline V gene. V dropped 8 bases and J dropped 3 bases, with 7 bases sitting between them. The CDR3 DNA sequence: TGTGCCAGCCGAACGGACACTGAAGCTTTCTTT. It yields the protein CASRTDTEAFF. Full variable domain (outside the CDR3, taken from reference TRBV2 and TRBJ1-1): EPEVTQTPSHQVTQMGQEVILRCVPISNHLYFYWYRQILGQKVEFLVSFYNNEISEKSEIFDDQFSVERPDGSNFTLKIRSTKLEDSAMYFCASRTDTEAFFGQGTRLTVV.

V usage is TRBV5-6 and J usage is TRBJ1-2; TRBD1 matches at 8 bases. This CDR3 is 13 amino acids long. Per the germline V gene, CDR1 is SGHDT and CDR2 is YYEEEE. V was clipped by 0 bases and J by 6 bases; unmatched bases: 1. CDR3 region: CASSLDRGNGYTF. In nucleotides, the CDR3 is TGTGCCAGCAGCTTGGACAGGGGGAATGGCTACACCTTC.

This rearrangement joins TRBV9 to TRBJ1-1, with 9 bases matching TRBD1. Per the germline V gene, CDR1 is SGDLS and CDR2 is YYNGEE. This CDR3 has 17 residues. V lost 0 bases to trimming and J lost 1 base; unmatched junction nucleotides: 7. CDR3 DNA sequence: TGTGCCAGCAGCGTAGTAGGACAGGGGTGGCGGAACACTGAAGCTTTCTTT. Translating gives CASSVVGQGWRNTEAFF.